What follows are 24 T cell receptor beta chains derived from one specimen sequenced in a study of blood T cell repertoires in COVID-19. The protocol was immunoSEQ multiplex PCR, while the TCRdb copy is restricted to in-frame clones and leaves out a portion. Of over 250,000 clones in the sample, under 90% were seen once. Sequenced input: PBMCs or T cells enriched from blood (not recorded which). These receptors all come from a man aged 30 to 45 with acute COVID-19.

CDR3 sequence: CASSIAGQGEHYGYTF. Here the CDR3 DNA reads TGTGCCAGTAGTATTGCGGGACAGGGGGAACACTATGGCTACACCTTC. The rearrangement joins TRBV19 to TRBJ1-2; 11 bases agree with TRBD1. This CDR3 is 16 amino acids long. The V segment lost 3 bases and the J segment 3 bases; nucleotides outside the gene matches: 6. Germline CDR1 reads LNHDA; CDR2 reads SQIVND (reference sequence).

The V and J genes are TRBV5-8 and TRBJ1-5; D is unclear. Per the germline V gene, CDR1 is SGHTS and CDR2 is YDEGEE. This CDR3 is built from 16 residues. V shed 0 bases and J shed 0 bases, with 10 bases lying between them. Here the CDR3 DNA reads TGTGCCAGCAGCTTGGAGAGAGGAGGTAGCAATCAGCCCCAGCATTTT. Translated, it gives CASSLERGGSNQPQHF.

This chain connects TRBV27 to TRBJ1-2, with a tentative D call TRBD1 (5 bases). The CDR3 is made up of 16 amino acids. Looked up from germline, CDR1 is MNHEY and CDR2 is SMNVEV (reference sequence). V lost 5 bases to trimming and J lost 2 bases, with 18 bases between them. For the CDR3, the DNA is TGTGCCAGCAGTCCTTCGGCCTACAGGTCCAACTATGGCTACACCTTC. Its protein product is CASSPSAYRSNYGYTF.

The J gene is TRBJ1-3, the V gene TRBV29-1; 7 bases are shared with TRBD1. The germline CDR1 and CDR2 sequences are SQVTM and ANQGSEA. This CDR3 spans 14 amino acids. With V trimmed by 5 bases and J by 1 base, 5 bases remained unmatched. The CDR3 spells CSVSETGSGNTIYF. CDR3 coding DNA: TGCAGCGTTTCCGAGACAGGGTCTGGAAACACCATATATTTT.

The CDR3 coding sequence is TGCGCCAGCAGCTTGGCCTTGGGAAGGGGAGGCACTGAAGCTTTCTTT. It specifies CASSLALGRGGTEAFF. This sequence joins TRBV5-1 and TRBJ1-1; D is possibly TRBD1 (5 bases). The CDR3 extends over 16 amino acids. The germline V gene encodes CDR1 SGHRS and CDR2 YFSETQ. Trimming cost V 0 bases and J 4 bases, with 16 bases left between them. The whole variable domain, filled in from reference TRBV5-1 and TRBJ1-1, reads KAGVTQTPRYLIKTRGQQVTLSCSPISGHRSVSWYQQTPGQGLQFLFEYFSETQRNKGNFPGRFSGRQFSNSRSEMNVSTLELGDSALYLCASSLALGRGGTEAFFGQGTRLTVV.

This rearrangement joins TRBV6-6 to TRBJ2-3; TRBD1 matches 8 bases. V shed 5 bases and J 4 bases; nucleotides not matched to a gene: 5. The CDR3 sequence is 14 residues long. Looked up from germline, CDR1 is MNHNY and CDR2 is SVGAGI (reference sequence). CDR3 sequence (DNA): TGTGCCAGCAGTGCGGGACAGGCAGCAGATACGCAGTATTTT. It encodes CASSAGQAADTQYF.

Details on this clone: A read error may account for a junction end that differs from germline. The CDR3 DNA sequence: TGTGCCACCAGCGGAGACAGGCCCAATAATTCACCCCTCCACTTT. Translating it yields CATSGDRPNNSPLHF. The chain recombines TRBV15 with TRBJ1-6; possibly TRBD1 for D (6 bases). CDR3 size: 15 residues. Germline V gene sequence: CDR1 LNHNV, CDR2 YYDKDF (reference sequence).

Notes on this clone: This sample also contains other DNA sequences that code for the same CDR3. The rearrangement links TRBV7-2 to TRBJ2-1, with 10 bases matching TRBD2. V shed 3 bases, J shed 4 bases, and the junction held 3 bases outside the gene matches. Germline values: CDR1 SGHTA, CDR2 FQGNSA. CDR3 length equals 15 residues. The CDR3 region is CASSLASGGYNEQFF. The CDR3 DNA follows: TGTGCCAGCAGCTTGGCTAGCGGGGGTTACAATGAGCAGTTCTTC.

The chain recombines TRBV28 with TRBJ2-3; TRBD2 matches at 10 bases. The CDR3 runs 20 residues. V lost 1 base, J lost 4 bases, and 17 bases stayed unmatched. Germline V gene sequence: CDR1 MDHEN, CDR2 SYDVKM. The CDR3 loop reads CASSLFYPRSKREGSDTQYF. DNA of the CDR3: TGTGCCAGCAGTTTATTTTACCCAAGAAGCAAGCGGGAGGGCTCAGATACGCAGTATTTT.

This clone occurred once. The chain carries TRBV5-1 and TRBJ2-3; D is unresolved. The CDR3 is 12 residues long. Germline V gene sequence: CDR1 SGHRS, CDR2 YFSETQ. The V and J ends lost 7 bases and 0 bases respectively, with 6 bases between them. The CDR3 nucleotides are TGCGCCAGCCGACAAAGCACAGATACGCAGTATTTT. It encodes CASRQSTDTQYF.

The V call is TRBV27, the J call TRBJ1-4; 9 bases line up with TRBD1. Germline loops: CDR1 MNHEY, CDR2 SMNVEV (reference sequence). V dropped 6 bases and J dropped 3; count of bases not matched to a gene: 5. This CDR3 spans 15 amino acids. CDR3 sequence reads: CASRTGQGANEKLFF. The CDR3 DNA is TGTGCCAGCAGAACGGGACAGGGAGCTAATGAAAAACTGTTTTTT. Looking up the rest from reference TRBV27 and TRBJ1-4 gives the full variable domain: EAQVTQNPRYLITVTGKKLTVTCSQNMNHEYMSWYRQDPGLGLRQIYYSMNVEVTDKGDVPEGYKVSRKEKRNFPLILESPSPNQTSLYFCASRTGQGANEKLFFGSGTQLSVL.

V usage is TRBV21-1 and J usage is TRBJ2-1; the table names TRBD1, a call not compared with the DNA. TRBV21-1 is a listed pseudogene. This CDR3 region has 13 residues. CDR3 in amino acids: CASSATGGDEQFF. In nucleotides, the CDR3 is TGTGCCAGCAGCGCGACAGGGGGCGATGAGCAGTTCTTC.

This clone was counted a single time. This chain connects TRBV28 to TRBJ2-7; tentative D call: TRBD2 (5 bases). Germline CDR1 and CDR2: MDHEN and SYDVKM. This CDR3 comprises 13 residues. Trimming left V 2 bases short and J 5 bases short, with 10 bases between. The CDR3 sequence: CASSLRLGDEQYV. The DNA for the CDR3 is TGTGCCAGCAGTTTAAGGCTCGGGGACGAGCAGTACGTC.

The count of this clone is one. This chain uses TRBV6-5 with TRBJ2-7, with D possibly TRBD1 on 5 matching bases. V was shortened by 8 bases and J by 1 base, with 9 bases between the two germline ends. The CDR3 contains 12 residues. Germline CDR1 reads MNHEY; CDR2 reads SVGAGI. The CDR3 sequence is CASLTESYEQYV. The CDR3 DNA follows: TGTGCCAGCCTGACAGAATCCTACGAGCAGTACGTC.

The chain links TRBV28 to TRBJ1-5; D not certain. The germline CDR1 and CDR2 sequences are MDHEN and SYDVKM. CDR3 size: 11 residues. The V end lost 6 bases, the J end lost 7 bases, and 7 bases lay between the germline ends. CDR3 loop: CASRAVQPQHF. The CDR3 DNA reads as TGTGCCAGCAGGGCCGTCCAGCCCCAGCATTTT.

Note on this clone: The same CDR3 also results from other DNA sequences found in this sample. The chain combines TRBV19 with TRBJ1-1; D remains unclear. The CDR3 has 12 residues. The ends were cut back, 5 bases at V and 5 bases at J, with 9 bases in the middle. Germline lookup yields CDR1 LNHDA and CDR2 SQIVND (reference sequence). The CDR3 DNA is TGTGCCAGTAGTTCAGGAGGGACTGAAGCTTTCTTT. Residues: CASSSGGTEAFF. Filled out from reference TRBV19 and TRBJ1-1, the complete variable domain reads DGGITQSPKYLFRKEGQNVTLSCEQNLNHDAMYWYRQDPGQGLRLIYYSQIVNDFQKGDIAEGYSVSREKKESFPLTVTSAQKNPTAFYLCASSSGGTEAFFGQGTRLTVV.

Here the CDR3 DNA reads TGTGCCAGCAGCTCGCGGTCTGGTTCTAGCACAGATACGCAGTATTTT. It is translated as CASSSRSGSSTDTQYF. V is TRBV5-6 and J is TRBJ2-3; the D is unclear. Germline CDR1 reads SGHDT; CDR2 reads YYEEEE. V lost 3 bases to trimming and J lost 0 bases, with 14 bases between them. This CDR3 has 16 residues. Together with reference TRBV5-6 and TRBJ2-3, the CDR3 gives the full variable domain: DAGVTQSPTHLIKTRGQQVTLRCSPKSGHDTVSWYQQALGQGPQFIFQYYEEEERQRGNFPDRFSGHQFPNYSSELNVNALLLGDSALYLCASSSRSGSSTDTQYFGPGTRLTVL.

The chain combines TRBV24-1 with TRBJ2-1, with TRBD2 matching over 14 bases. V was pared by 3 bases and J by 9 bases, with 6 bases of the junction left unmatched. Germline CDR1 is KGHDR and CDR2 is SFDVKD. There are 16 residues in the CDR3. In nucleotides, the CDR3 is TGTGCCACCAGTGATATAACCGGGACTAGCGGGAGTGAGCAGTTCTTC. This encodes CATSDITGTSGSEQFF.

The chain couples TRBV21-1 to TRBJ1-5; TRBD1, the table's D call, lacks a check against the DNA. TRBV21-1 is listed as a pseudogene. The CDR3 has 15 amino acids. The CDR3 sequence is CASSRVRGSNQPQHF. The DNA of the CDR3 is TGTGCCAGCAGCAGGGTCAGGGGGAGCAATCAGCCCCAGCATTTT.

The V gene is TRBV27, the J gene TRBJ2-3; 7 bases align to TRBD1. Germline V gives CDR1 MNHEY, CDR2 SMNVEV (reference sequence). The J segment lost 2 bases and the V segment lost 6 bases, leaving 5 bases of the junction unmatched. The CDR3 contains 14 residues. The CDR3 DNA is TGTGCCAGCAGATCGGGACAGTTCACAGATACGCAGTATTTT. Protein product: CASRSGQFTDTQYF.

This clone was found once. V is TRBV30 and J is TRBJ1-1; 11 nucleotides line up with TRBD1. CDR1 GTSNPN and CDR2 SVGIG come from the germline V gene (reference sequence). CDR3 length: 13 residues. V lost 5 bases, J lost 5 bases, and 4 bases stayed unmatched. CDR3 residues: CAWEGQGETEAFF. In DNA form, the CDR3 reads TGTGCCTGGGAGGGACAGGGGGAGACTGAAGCTTTCTTT.

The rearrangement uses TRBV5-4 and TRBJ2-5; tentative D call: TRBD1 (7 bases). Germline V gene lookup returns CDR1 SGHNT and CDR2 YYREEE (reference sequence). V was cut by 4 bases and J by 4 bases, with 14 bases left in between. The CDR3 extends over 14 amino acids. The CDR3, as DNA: TGTGCCAGCAGCACACAGGGGAGGACAGAGACCCAGTACTTC. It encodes CASSTQGRTETQYF.

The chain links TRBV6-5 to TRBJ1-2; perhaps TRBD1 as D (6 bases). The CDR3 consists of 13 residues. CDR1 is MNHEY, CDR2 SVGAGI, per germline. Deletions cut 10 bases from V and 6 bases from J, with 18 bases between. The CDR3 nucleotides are TGTGCCACTACAGGGTCTCTTAGGGATGGCTACACCTTC. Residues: CATTGSLRDGYTF.

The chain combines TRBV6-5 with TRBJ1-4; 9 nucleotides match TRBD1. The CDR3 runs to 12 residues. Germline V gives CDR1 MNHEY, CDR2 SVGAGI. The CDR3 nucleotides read TGTGCACACAGGGGGCCAAATGAAAAACTGTTTTTT. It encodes CAHRGPNEKLFF.